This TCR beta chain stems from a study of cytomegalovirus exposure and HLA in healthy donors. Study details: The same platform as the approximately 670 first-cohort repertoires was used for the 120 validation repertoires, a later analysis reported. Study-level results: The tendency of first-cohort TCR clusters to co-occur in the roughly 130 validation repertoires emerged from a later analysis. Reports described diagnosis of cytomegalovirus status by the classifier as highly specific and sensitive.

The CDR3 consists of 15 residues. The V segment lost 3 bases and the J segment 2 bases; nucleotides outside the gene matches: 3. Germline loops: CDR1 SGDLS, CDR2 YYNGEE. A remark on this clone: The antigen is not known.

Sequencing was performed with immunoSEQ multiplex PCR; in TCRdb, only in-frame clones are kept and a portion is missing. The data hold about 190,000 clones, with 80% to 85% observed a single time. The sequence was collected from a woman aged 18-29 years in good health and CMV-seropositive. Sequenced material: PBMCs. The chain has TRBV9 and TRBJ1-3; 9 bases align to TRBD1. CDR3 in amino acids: CASSDYRGPGNTIYF. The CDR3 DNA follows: TGTGCCAGCAGCGATTACAGGGGGCCTGGAAACACCATATATTTT.